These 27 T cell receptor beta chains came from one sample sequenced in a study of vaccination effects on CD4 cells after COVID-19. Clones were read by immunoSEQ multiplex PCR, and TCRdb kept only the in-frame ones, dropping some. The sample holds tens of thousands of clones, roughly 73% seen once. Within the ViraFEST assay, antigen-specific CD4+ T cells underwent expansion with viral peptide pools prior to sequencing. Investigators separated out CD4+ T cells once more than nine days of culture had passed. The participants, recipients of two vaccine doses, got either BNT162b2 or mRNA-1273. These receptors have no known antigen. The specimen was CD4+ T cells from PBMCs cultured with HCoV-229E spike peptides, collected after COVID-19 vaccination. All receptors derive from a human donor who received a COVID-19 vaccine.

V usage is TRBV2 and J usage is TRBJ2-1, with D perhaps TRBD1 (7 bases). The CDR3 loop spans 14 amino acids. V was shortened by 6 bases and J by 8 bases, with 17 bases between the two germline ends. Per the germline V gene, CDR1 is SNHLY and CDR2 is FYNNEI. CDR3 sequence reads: CASSRNQGGDEQFF. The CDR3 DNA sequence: TGTGCCAGCAGCCGAAATCAGGGGGGCGATGAGCAGTTCTTC.

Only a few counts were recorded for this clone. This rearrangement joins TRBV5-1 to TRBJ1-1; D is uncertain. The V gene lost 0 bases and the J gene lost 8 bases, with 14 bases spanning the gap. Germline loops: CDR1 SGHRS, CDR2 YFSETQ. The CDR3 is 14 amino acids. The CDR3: CASSLGTRQTEAFF. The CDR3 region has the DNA TGCGCCAGCAGCTTGGGTACAAGGCAAACCGAAGCTTTCTTT.

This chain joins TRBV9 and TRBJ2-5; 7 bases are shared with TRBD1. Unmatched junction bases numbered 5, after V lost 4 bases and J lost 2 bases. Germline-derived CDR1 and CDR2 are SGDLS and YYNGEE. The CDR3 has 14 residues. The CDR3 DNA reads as TGTGCCAGCAGCCCTCCGGGACAGCAAGAGACCCAGTACTTC. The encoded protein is CASSPPGQQETQYF.

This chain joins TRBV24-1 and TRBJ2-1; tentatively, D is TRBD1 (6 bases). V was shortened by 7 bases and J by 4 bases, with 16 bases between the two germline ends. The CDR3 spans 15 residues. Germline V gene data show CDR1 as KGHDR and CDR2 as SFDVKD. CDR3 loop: CATSLGHQLYNEQFF. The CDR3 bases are TGTGCCACCAGCCTGGGACACCAACTATACAATGAGCAGTTCTTC.

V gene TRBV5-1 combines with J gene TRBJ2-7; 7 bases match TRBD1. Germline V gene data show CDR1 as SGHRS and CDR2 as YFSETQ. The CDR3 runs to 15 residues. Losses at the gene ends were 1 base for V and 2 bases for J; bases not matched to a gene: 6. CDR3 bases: TGCGCCAGCAGCTTGACAGGGGCCACCGCCTACGAGCAGTACGTC. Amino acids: CASSLTGATAYEQYV.

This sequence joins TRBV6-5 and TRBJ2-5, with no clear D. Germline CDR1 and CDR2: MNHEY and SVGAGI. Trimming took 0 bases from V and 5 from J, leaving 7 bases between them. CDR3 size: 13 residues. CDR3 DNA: TGTGCCAGCAGTTACTCTAGGGCGGAGACCCAGTACTTC. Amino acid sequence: CASSYSRAETQYF.

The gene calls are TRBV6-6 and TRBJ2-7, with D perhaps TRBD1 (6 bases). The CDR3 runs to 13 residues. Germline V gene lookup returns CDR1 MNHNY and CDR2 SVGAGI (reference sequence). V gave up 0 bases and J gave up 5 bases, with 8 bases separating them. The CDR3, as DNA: TGTGCCAGCAGTTACTCGCAGGGGAACGAGCAGTACGTC. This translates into CASSYSQGNEQYV.

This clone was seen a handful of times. The chain's CDR3 is CASSPRRDTNTGELFF. Here the CDR3 DNA reads TGTGCCAGCTCACCACGGCGGGACACGAACACCGGGGAGCTGTTTTTT. This rearrangement joins TRBV18 to TRBJ2-2; the D call may be TRBD1 or TRBD2 (6 bases each). Trimming took off 1 base at V and 0 bases at J, with 9 bases between the two ends. The CDR3 is 16 amino acids. Germline CDR1 is KGHSH and CDR2 is LQKENI.

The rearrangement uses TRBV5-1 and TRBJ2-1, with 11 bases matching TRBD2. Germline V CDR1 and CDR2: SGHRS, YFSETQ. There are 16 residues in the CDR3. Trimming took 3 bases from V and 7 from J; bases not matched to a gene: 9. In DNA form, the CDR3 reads TGCGCCAGCAGCTCAATAGCGGGGGGGCCTGGGAATGAGCAGTTCTTC. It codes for CASSSIAGGPGNEQFF.

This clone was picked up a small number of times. The CDR3: CASSPSQPSGNTIYF. CDR3 nucleotide sequence: TGTGCCAGCTCACCCTCCCAACCCTCTGGAAACACCATATATTTT. The chain joins TRBV18 to TRBJ1-3; no clear D gene. Germline values: CDR1 KGHSH, CDR2 LQKENI. CDR3 length: 15 residues. The V end lost 3 bases, the J end lost 0 bases, and 9 bases lay between the germline ends.

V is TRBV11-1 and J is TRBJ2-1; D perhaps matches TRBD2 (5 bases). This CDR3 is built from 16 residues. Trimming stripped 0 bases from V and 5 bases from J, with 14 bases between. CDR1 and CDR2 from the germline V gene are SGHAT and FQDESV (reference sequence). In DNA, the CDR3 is TGTGCCAGCAGCTTAGCCCAATTTACTAGAGACAATGAGCAGTTCTTC. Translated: CASSLAQFTRDNEQFF.

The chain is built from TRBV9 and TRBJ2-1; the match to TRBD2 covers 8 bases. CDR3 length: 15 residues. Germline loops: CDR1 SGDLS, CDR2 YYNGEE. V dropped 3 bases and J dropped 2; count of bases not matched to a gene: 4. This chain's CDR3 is CASSDNSGAYNEQFF. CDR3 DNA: TGTGCCAGCAGCGACAATAGCGGGGCCTACAATGAGCAGTTCTTC.

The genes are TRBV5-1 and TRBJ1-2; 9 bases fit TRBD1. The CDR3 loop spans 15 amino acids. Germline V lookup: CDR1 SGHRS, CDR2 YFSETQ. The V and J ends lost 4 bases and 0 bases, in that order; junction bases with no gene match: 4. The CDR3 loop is CASSTRQGANYGYTF. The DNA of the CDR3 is TGCGCCAGCAGCACCCGACAGGGGGCTAACTATGGCTACACCTTC.

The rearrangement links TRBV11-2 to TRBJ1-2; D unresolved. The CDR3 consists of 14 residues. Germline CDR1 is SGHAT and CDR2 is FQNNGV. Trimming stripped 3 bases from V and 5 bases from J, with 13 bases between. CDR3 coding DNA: TGTGCCAGCAGCTTGGACCTTCGACTTTATGGCTACACCTTC. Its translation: CASSLDLRLYGYTF.

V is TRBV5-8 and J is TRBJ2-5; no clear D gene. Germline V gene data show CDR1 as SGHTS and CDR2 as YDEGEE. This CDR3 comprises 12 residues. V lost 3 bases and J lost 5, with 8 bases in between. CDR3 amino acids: CASSSSAETQYF. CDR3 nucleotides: TGTGCCAGCAGCTCCAGCGCGGAGACCCAGTACTTC.

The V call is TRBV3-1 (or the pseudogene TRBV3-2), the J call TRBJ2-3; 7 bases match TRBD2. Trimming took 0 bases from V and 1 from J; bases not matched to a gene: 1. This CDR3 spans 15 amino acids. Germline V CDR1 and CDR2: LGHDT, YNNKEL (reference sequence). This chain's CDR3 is CASSQESGGTDTQYF. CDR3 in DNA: TGTGCCAGCAGCCAAGAGAGCGGGGGCACAGATACGCAGTATTTT.

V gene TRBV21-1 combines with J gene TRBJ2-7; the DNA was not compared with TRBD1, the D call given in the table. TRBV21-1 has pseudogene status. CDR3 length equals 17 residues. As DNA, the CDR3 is TGTGCCAGCAGCAAAGAGGGAATCAGGACAGGGGCCTCCGGGGAGTACGTC. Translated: CASSKEGIRTGASGEYV.

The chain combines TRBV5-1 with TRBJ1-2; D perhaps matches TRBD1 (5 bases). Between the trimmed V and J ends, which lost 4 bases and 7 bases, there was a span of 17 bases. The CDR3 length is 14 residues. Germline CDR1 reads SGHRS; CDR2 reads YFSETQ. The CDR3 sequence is CASSRGSEVGGYTF. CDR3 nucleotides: TGCGCCAGCAGCAGGGGAAGCGAGGTGGGTGGCTACACCTTC.

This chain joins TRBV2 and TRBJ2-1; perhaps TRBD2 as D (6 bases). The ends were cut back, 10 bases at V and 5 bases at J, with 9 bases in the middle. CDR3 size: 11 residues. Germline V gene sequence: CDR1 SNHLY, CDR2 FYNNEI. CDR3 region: CANGGNNEQFF. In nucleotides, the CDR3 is TGTGCCAACGGCGGGAACAATGAGCAGTTCTTC.

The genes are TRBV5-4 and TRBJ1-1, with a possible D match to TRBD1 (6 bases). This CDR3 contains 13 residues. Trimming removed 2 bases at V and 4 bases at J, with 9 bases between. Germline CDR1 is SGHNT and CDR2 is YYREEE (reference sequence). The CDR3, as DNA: TGTGCCAGCAGCTTACAGGGAGTCACTGAAGCTTTCTTT. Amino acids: CASSLQGVTEAFF.

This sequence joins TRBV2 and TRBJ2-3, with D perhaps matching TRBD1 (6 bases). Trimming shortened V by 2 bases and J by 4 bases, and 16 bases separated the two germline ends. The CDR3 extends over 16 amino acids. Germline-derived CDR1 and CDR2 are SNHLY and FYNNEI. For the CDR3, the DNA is TGTGCCAGCAGTGAAAGGGCTAGCAGGGGCGCAGATACGCAGTATTTT. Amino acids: CASSERASRGADTQYF.

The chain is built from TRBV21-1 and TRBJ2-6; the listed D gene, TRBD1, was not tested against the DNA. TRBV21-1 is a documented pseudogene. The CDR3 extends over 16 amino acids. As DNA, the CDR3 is TGTGCCGGCGAACAGGGGCCCCCCTCTGGGGCCAACGTCCTGACTTTC. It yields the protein CAGEQGPPSGANVLTF.

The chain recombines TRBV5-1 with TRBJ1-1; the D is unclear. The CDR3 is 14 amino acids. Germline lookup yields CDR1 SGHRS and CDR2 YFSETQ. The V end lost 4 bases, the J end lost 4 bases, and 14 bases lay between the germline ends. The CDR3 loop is CASSVTLLGTEAFF. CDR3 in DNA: TGCGCCAGCAGCGTGACCCTATTGGGCACTGAAGCTTTCTTT.

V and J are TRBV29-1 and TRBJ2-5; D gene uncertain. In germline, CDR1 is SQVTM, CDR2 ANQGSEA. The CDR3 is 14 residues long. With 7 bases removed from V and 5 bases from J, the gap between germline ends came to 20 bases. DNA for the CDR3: TGCAGCGCCGCTCACTTGGCGAGCATGGAGACCCAGTACTTC. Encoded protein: CSAAHLASMETQYF.

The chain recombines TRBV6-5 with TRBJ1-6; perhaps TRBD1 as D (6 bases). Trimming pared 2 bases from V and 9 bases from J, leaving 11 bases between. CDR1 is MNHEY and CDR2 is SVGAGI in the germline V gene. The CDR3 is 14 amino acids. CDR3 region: CASSYGGLGSPLHF. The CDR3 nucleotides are TGTGCCAGCAGTTACGGGGGGCTAGGTTCACCCCTCCACTTT.

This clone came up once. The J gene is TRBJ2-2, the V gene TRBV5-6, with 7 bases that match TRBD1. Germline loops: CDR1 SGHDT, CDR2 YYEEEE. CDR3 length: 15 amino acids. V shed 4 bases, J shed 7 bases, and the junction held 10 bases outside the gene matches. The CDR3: CASSTRQGFGGELFF. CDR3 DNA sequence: TGTGCCAGCAGCACAAGACAGGGTTTTGGCGGGGAGCTGTTTTTT.

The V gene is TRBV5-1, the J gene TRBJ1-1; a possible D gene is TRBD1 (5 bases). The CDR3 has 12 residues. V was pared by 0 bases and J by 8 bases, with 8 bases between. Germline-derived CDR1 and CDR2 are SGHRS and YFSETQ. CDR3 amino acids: CASSLGDLEAFF. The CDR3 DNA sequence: TGCGCCAGCAGCTTGGGGGACCTAGAAGCTTTCTTT. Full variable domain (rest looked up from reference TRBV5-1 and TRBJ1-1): KAGVTQTPRYLIKTRGQQVTLSCSPISGHRSVSWYQQTPGQGLQFLFEYFSETQRNKGNFPGRFSGRQFSNSRSEMNVSTLELGDSALYLCASSLGDLEAFFGQGTRLTVV.